The present T cell receptor beta chain was sequenced within a study of shared clonotypes between healthy human individuals. Germline V gene data show CDR1 as MNHNY and CDR2 as SVGAGI (reference sequence). The CDR3 is 15 residues long. V gave up 2 bases and J gave up 3 bases, with 10 bases separating them. Sequencing was performed with immunoSEQ multiplex PCR; in TCRdb, only in-frame clones are kept and a portion is missing. The sample includes about 2.4 million clones, approximately 94% seen only once; the top ten take roughly 0.36%. As to this clone: Other DNA variants within this sample encode the same CDR3.

V and J are TRBV6-6 and TRBJ2-2; D may match TRBD1 or TRBD2 (5 bases each). Specimen: naive CD4+ T cells from PBMCs. Subset indicated: CD45RA+ positively selected. The sequence was collected from a man younger than 30 in good health. Some clones in this sample may be carry-over from other donors' samples. CDR3 region: CASSYTGGDTGELFF. CDR3 sequence (DNA): TGTGCCAGCAGTTACACTGGGGGAGACACCGGGGAGCTGTTTTTT.